The clone carrying this T cell receptor (beta chain) has at least ten counts. Antigen unknown. These data are taken from a study of prognosis after radiotherapy for stage I lung cancer. Study-wide context: The enrollment of patients with stage I non-small cell lung cancer occurred between 2018 and January 2019. Among the patients, several developed distant metastases after radiotherapy at a median of roughly seven months, and 15 showed no significant progression.

Starting from genomic DNA, TCR beta CDR3 was amplified through two-round multiplex PCR. First-round PCR employed TRBV- and TRBJ-specific primers for each gene. Using its own MiXCR run on the multiplex PCR reads, TCRdb lists one record per CDR3 protein. The sample contains around 30,000 distinct CDR3 sequences, around 30% of which appear only once. Study-wide points: Some TCR clones were expanded. Whether these clones were tumor-specific was not determined. The study found lower Shannon entropy after stereotactic body radiation therapy in patients who developed distant metastases.

The source material was PBMCs, sampled before or after stereotactic body radiation therapy (not recorded which). The source of this sequence is a donor over 45 with non-small cell lung cancer.

The CDR3 DNA reads TGCAGTGCTAGTCTTCCAGTATCCTACAATGAGCAGTTCTTC. Protein product: CSASLPVSYNEQFF. The V and J genes are TRBV20-1 and TRBJ2-1; D not resolved. The CDR3 runs 14 residues. The V gene's germline CDR1 is DFQATT and CDR2 SNEGSKA (reference sequence). The V end was cut by 3 bases, the J end by 1 base, with 10 bases between.